The 23 T cell receptor beta chains below come from one sample, sequenced in a study of T-cell reconstitution after alpha-beta-depleted transplantation in children. The TCRbeta library was prepared with unique molecular identifiers. TCRdb ran MiXCR on the PCR reads and lists one entry per CDR3 protein. Here the sample spans 70,000 to 95,000 distinct CDR3 sequences, roughly 20% being singletons. The source material was PBMCs, mostly from graft donor cells, sampled 360 days after TCRalphabeta/CD19-depleted stem cell transplant. The receptors originated from a male patient between 2 and 10 years old who had a stem cell transplant for acute lymphoblastic leukemia, so the T cells may come from the graft donor.

This clonotype was seen more than once but under ten times. The gene calls are TRBV4-1 and TRBJ1-4; unclear D gene. The V gene lost 0 bases and the J gene lost 7 bases, with 18 bases spanning the gap. The CDR3 has 17 residues. Germline CDR1 is MGHRA and CDR2 is YSYEKL. The CDR3 here is CASSQDFETPLGEKLFF. CDR3 bases: TGCGCCAGCAGCCAAGATTTTGAGACTCCGTTGGGTGAAAAACTGTTTTTT.

The chain uses TRBV5-5 and TRBJ2-5, with 10 bases matching TRBD2. The CDR3 spans 16 residues. After removal of 1 base from V and 1 base from J, the junction contained 4 bases not matched to a gene. CDR1 is SGHKS and CDR2 is YYEKEE in the germline V gene (reference sequence). CDR3 region: CASSLRLAGVQETQYF. CDR3 bases: TGTGCCAGCAGCTTGAGGCTAGCGGGGGTCCAAGAGACCCAGTACTTC.

This rearrangement joins TRBV5-1 to TRBJ2-7, with 7 bases identical to TRBD1. J gave up 7 bases and V 2 bases, and 9 bases lay outside the gene matches. This CDR3 has 14 amino acids. From germline, CDR1 is SGHRS and CDR2 YFSETQ. The CDR3 DNA reads as TGCGCCAGCAGCTTTCGAGACAGGGTGAGAGAGCAGTACTTC. Translated: CASSFRDRVREQYF.

This chain uses TRBV25-1 with TRBJ2-5, with D maybe TRBD1 (6 bases). CDR3 length: 17 residues. Trimming stripped 2 bases from V and 5 bases from J, with 21 bases between. The germline V gene encodes CDR1 MGHDK and CDR2 SYGVNS. CDR3 region: CASSEEQGWNSVETQYF. The CDR3 coding sequence is TGTGCCAGCAGTGAAGAACAGGGCTGGAATTCTGTGGAGACCCAGTACTTC.

V gene TRBV6-1 combines with J gene TRBJ2-6, with unresolved D. The V end lost 4 bases, the J end lost 0 bases, and 7 bases lay between the germline ends. Looked up from germline, CDR1 is MNHNS and CDR2 is SASEGT. The CDR3 has 15 residues. CDR3 sequence: CASSARGSGANVLTF. DNA for the CDR3: TGTGCCAGCAGTGCCCGAGGCTCTGGGGCCAACGTCCTGACTTTC.

The V gene is TRBV6-1, the J gene TRBJ1-5, with TRBD1 matching 7 bases. Germline V gene sequence: CDR1 MNHNS, CDR2 SASEGT. The CDR3 is made up of 15 amino acids. V shed 9 bases and J 0 bases; nucleotides not matched to a gene: 8. The CDR3 sequence: CARRTGTYSNQPQHF. For the CDR3, the DNA is TGTGCCAGAAGGACAGGCACTTATAGCAATCAGCCCCAGCATTTT.

This clonotype appeared a few times. This sequence joins TRBV29-1 and TRBJ2-5, with a weak D call TRBD1 (6 bases). V was trimmed by 6 bases and J by 5 bases, leaving 25 bases between them. CDR1 SQVTM and CDR2 ANQGSEA come from the germline V gene. CDR3 length equals 16 residues. The CDR3 protein is CSVTPARAGAMETQYF. CDR3 sequence (DNA): TGCAGCGTCACCCCCGCTAGGGCAGGGGCCATGGAGACCCAGTACTTC.

The table lists this clonotype with many counts. The chain joins TRBV12-3 or TRBV12-4 to TRBJ2-1, with D unresolved. V shed 6 bases and J shed 9 bases, with 12 bases lying between them. This CDR3 has 12 residues. CDR3 in amino acids: CASRVFLGEQFF. CDR3 DNA sequence: TGTGCCAGCAGGGTTTTTCTTGGTGAGCAGTTCTTC.

This clonotype has a count of ten or more. V usage is TRBV5-1 and J usage is TRBJ2-7, with no clear D. The CDR3 has 16 residues. Germline loops: CDR1 SGHRS, CDR2 YFSETQ. The germline V and J ends were trimmed by 0 bases and 1 base, with 14 bases remaining between them. CDR3 sequence: CASSLGGWIISYEQYF. CDR3 nucleotide sequence: TGCGCCAGCAGCTTGGGAGGTTGGATTATTTCCTACGAGCAGTACTTC.

The chain links TRBV6-5 to TRBJ2-1; 8 bases are a match to TRBD1. The ends lost 3 bases at V and 8 bases at J; junction bases unmatched: 15. Per germline, CDR1 MNHEY and CDR2 SVGAGI. The CDR3 consists of 17 residues. CDR3 sequence (DNA): TGTGCCAGCAGTTATGGGACATTCAGGGGGCGCGGAGATGAGCAGTTCTTC. It is translated as CASSYGTFRGRGDEQFF.

The chain couples TRBV15 to TRBJ2-7, with D perhaps TRBD2 (6 bases). V was clipped by 0 bases and J by 7 bases, with 13 bases between them. This CDR3 is 14 amino acids long. The germline CDR1 and CDR2 sequences are LNHNV and YYDKDF (reference sequence). The CDR3 protein is CATSRELGLPEQYF. DNA for the CDR3: TGTGCCACCAGCAGAGAGTTGGGACTGCCTGAGCAGTACTTC.

The V call is TRBV4-2, the J call TRBJ2-1, with TRBD2 matching over 12 bases. Germline CDR1 reads LGHNA; CDR2 reads YNFKEQ. The trim removed 4 bases at V and 7 bases at J, leaving 14 bases unmatched. This CDR3 has 18 amino acids. DNA for the CDR3: TGTGCCAGCAGCCCTGGGCTAGCGGGAGGGCCAATTGGAAATGAGCAGTTCTTC. Amino acids: CASSPGLAGGPIGNEQFF.

The chain carries TRBV12-3 or TRBV12-4 and TRBJ2-7; D not resolved. The V end was cut by 3 bases, the J end by 2 bases, with 8 bases between. The CDR3 runs to 13 residues. The CDR3: CASSFGVAYEQYF. Here the CDR3 DNA reads TGTGCCAGCAGTTTCGGAGTGGCCTACGAGCAGTACTTC.

Relative to its sample, this clonotype is medium-sized. The gene calls are TRBV29-1 and TRBJ1-1; D is possibly TRBD1 (5 bases). The ends were cut back, 3 bases at V and 3 bases at J, with 11 bases in the middle. The V gene's germline CDR1 is SQVTM and CDR2 ANQGSEA. This CDR3 has 13 amino acids. Written as DNA, the CDR3 is TGCAGCGTTGACAGGGAAGGGGACACTGAAGCTTTCTTT. Its translation is CSVDREGDTEAFF. Using reference TRBV29-1 and TRBJ1-1 for the parts outside the CDR3, the full variable domain is SAVISQKPSRDICQRGTSLTIQCQVDSQVTMMFWYRQQPGQSLTLIATANQGSEATYESGFVIDKFPISRPNLTFSTLTVSNMSPEDSSIYLCSVDREGDTEAFFGQGTRLTVV.

There are a few counts of this clonotype. The J gene is TRBJ2-1, the V gene TRBV14; 11 nucleotides align to TRBD2. J was trimmed by 7 bases and V by 4 bases; bases with no gene match: 12. Germline-derived CDR1 and CDR2 are SGHDN and FVKESK. This CDR3 is 17 amino acids long. CDR3 loop: CASSRASGRTRDNEQFF. Written as DNA, the CDR3 is TGTGCCAGCAGCCGGGCTAGCGGGAGGACCAGGGATAATGAGCAGTTCTTC.

This clonotype came up many times. The chain uses TRBV20-1 and TRBJ1-1, with D hard to call. The CDR3 has 13 residues. CDR1 DFQATT and CDR2 SNEGSKA come from the germline V gene (reference sequence). Trimming pared 4 bases from V and 3 bases from J, leaving 12 bases between. The DNA of the CDR3 is TGCAGTGCTACCCGGGTAGTGGACACTGAAGCTTTCTTT. This encodes CSATRVVDTEAFF.

This CDR3 reads CASSDPKTGTKSSYEQYF. The CDR3 DNA follows: TGTGCCAGCAGTGACCCCAAGACCGGGACTAAGAGCTCCTACGAGCAGTACTTC. The chain carries TRBV6-4 and TRBJ2-7; 7 bases agree with TRBD2. Germline values: CDR1 MRHNA, CDR2 SNTAGT. The CDR3 spans 18 residues. Trimming cost V 2 bases and J 0 bases; bases outside gene matches: 13.

This clonotype turned up a few times. This chain connects TRBV20-1 to TRBJ1-1, with a possible D match to TRBD1 (5 bases). Germline assignment: CDR1 DFQATT and CDR2 SNEGSKA (reference sequence). This CDR3 contains 11 residues. Trimming took 6 bases from V and 8 from J, leaving 13 bases between them. The CDR3 spells CSARRGAEAFF. The DNA of the CDR3 is TGCAGTGCCAGGCGCGGGGCCGAAGCTTTCTTT.

This clonotype was recorded at least ten times. CDR3 in DNA: TGTGCCAGCAGTTTTTTAGGTCCGGGGGACACTGAAGCTTTCTTT. It codes for CASSFLGPGDTEAFF. The rearrangement links TRBV6-5 to TRBJ1-1; D is perhaps TRBD1 (5 bases). Trimming took off 4 bases at V and 3 bases at J, with 15 bases between the two ends. Germline loops: CDR1 MNHEY, CDR2 SVGAGI. The CDR3 runs to 15 residues.

This clonotype was counted between two and nine times. This sequence joins TRBV5-6 and TRBJ2-1, with 10 bases fitting TRBD2. The junction had 7 bases not matched to a gene; V was cut back by 4 bases and J by 3 bases. This CDR3 spans 16 amino acids. Germline loops: CDR1 SGHDT, CDR2 YYEEEE. The CDR3 sequence is CASSPFSGRRYNEQFF. CDR3 nucleotides: TGTGCCAGCAGCCCCTTTAGCGGGAGGCGCTACAATGAGCAGTTCTTC.

This clonotype was observed a few times. This sequence joins TRBV4-1 and TRBJ2-2; 8 nucleotides line up with TRBD1. The CDR3 is made up of 19 amino acids. V shed 0 bases and J 6 bases; nucleotides not matched to a gene: 15. Germline values: CDR1 MGHRA, CDR2 YSYEKL. CDR3 in amino acids: CASSQDLLPTRRGPGELFF. CDR3 nucleotides: TGCGCCAGCAGCCAAGACCTATTACCCACGCGCAGGGGGCCCGGGGAGCTGTTTTTT.

J is TRBJ1-5 and V is TRBV12-3 or TRBV12-4, with D unresolved. Trimming removed 4 bases from V and 0 bases from J, with 16 bases in between. The CDR3 length is 17 residues. The CDR3 region is CASSSPGRTDSNQPQHF. The CDR3 DNA follows: TGTGCCAGCAGTTCCCCTGGCAGGACCGATAGCAATCAGCCCCAGCATTTT.

The V and J genes are TRBV6-1 and TRBJ1-3, with TRBD1 identical over 8 bases. V lost 6 bases, J lost 3 bases, and 7 bases stayed unmatched. The CDR3 sequence is 15 residues long. Germline CDR1 reads MNHNS; CDR2 reads SASEGT. CDR3 protein: CASRDRGAFGNTIYF. The CDR3, as DNA: TGTGCCAGCAGAGACAGGGGTGCATTTGGAAACACCATATATTTT.